These 2 T cell receptor beta chains came from one sample sequenced in a study of blood T cell repertoires in COVID-19. Profiled with immunoSEQ multiplex PCR; TCRdb holds only in-frame clones, not every one. The sample consists of roughly 49,000 clones, around 84% of them appearing once. Sequences were obtained from peripheral blood. The receptor source for this set is a man older than 75 with active COVID-19.

There are a few counts of this clone. The J gene is TRBJ2-3, the V gene TRBV10-1; 9 bases are a match to TRBD1. Germline assignment: CDR1 WNHNN and CDR2 SYGVQD (reference sequence). Unmatched junction bases numbered 5, after V lost 6 bases and J lost 1 base. This CDR3 comprises 15 residues. CDR3 amino acids: CASSVGTGRTDTQYF. Here the CDR3 DNA reads TGCGCCAGCAGCGTCGGGACAGGGCGCACAGATACGCAGTATTTT.

This chain joins TRBV19 and TRBJ2-1; TRBD2 aligns across 8 bases. CDR1 and CDR2 (germline): LNHDA, SQIVND (reference sequence). With 7 bases clipped from V and 5 bases from J, the junction kept 7 bases outside the gene matches. The CDR3 sequence is 14 residues long. The CDR3 DNA follows: TGTGCCAGTACCCTTAGCGGGATCAACAATGAGCAGTTCTTC. Protein product: CASTLSGINNEQFF.